These 30 T cell receptor beta chains came from one sample sequenced in a study of T cells in women clearing cervical HPV infection. The table came from immunoSEQ multiplex PCR; TCRdb's copy has only in-frame clones and leaves some out. The specimen's table records over 30,000 clones. Sequencing input: blood buffy coat. Every receptor here comes from a woman between 18 and 70 years old with a cervical HPV16 infection that either progressed to CIN3+ or cleared (not recorded which).

Remarks on this clone: The sequence runs out 3 residues before the end of the CDR3; the remainder is reconstructed from the germline J gene. The chain has TRBV20-1 and TRBJ2-3, with 12 nucleotides matching TRBD2. This CDR3 spans 14 amino acids. Germline V CDR1 and CDR2: DFQATT, SNEGSKA (reference sequence). This chain's CDR3 is CSAASSGGGETQYF. The part of the CDR3 DNA that was read is TGCAGTGCCGCCTCTAGCGGGGGGGGAGAGACG.

Concerning this clone itself: A junction boundary mismatches the germline segment, possibly from a read error. Coverage ceases 3 residues before the CDR3 finishes, and the germline J gene fills in the end. This chain links TRBV4-2 with TRBJ2-7; 8 positions match TRBD2. This CDR3 has 16 residues. Germline assignment: CDR1 LGHNA and CDR2 YNFKEQ. CDR3 region: CASSQTLAGRTYEQYF. Partial CDR3 DNA: TGCGCCAGCAGCCAAACTTTAGCGGGGAGGACCTACGAG.

Concerning this clone itself: The observed sequence ends 3 residues before the CDR3 terminus, with the missing tail filled in from the germline J gene. This rearrangement joins TRBV29-1 to TRBJ2-7, with D tentatively TRBD2 (6 bases). The CDR3 extends over 14 amino acids. V was clipped by 3 bases and J by 4 bases, with 16 bases between them. The germline CDR1 and CDR2 sequences are SQVTM and ANQGSEA. CDR3 in amino acids: CSVDRQGGGYEQYF. The covered CDR3 bases are TGCAGCGTTGATCGGCAAGGTGGAGGGTACGAG.

As regards this clone: The junction departs from the called germline gene at one end, perhaps through a read error. The read terminates 3 residues before the CDR3 end, so the remaining end is supplied by the germline J gene. This chain uses TRBV5-7 with TRBJ1-4, with D tentatively TRBD1 (6 bases). TRBV5-7 is sorted into the ORF group, with uncertain function. The CDR3 length is 12 residues. The CDR3: CASNLWSRGLFF. The DNA read from the CDR3 is TGTGCCAGCAACTTGTGGTCCAGGGGA.

Of note for this clone: The read halts 3 residues ahead of the CDR3 end, with the missing end drawn from the germline J gene. The chain links TRBV11-2 to TRBJ1-6; D is unclear. The CDR3 covers 13 residues. Germline CDR1 is SGHAT and CDR2 is FQNNGV. Deletions cut 1 base from V and 11 bases from J, with 9 bases between. The CDR3 loop reads CASSLGATAPLHF. CDR3 DNA, as far as it was read: TGTGCCAGCAGCTTAGGGGCTACAGCACCC.

On this clone itself: The CDR3 end lies 3 residues beyond the end of the read and is filled in from the germline J gene. V and J are TRBV5-4 and TRBJ2-5; D may be TRBD1 (6 bases). The CDR3 runs to 16 residues. The V end lost 2 bases, the J end lost 1 base, and 15 bases lay between the germline ends. Germline CDR1 and CDR2: SGHNT and YYREEE (reference sequence). CDR3 DNA, as far as it was read: TGTGCCAGCAGCTTTACAGGGCGCTCCATCCAAGAGACC. It codes for CASSFTGRSIQET. The entire CDR3 protein is CASSFTGRSIQETQYF.

In regard to this clone: The read ends 3 residues before the CDR3 terminus; that terminus is restored from the germline J gene. The genes are TRBV20-1 and TRBJ2-2; 8 bases align to TRBD1. The CDR3 totals 17 residues. V trimming: 2 bases; J trimming: 2 bases; junction bases outside the gene matches: 10. Germline V gene sequence: CDR1 DFQATT, CDR2 SNEGSKA (reference sequence). The CDR3: CSARKATDRVNTGELFF. Incomplete CDR3 DNA: TGCAGTGCTAGAAAAGCCACGGACAGGGTCAACACCGGGGAG.

Of note for this clone: Read data end 3 residues before the CDR3 end; the end is taken from the germline J gene. The J gene is TRBJ2-2, the V gene TRBV20-1, with 11 bases matching TRBD2. Trimming cost V 6 bases and J 6 bases; bases outside gene matches: 9. Germline CDR1 is DFQATT and CDR2 is SNEGSKA (reference sequence). The CDR3 is 15 residues long. The CDR3 bases that were read are TGCAGTGCCTCTAGCGGGGGGCCGGCCCCCGGGGAG. Its translation is CSASSGGPAPGE. The full CDR3 reads CSASSGGPAPGELFF.

About this clone: The read stops 3 residues short of the end of the CDR3; the missing end is completed from the germline J gene. This rearrangement joins TRBV20-1 to TRBJ2-5; 12 positions match TRBD2. Germline CDR1 reads DFQATT; CDR2 reads SNEGSKA (reference sequence). The CDR3 has 17 amino acids. The trim removed 3 bases at V and 2 bases at J, leaving 10 bases unmatched. CDR3 DNA (partial): TGCAGTGCTAGTGGTCTAGCGGGGGGGCCCTTTCAAGAGACC. This sequence encodes CSASGLAGGPFQET. The entire CDR3 is CSASGLAGGPFQETQYF.

As concerns this clone: The read finishes 3 residues shy of the CDR3 end, and the germline J gene is used to complete it. In the same sample, other DNA sequences code for this CDR3. The chain has TRBV10-3 and TRBJ1-3, with D uncertain. Germline values: CDR1 ENHRY, CDR2 SYGVKD. Trimming stripped 3 bases from V and 0 bases from J, with 9 bases between. The CDR3 totals 15 residues. This CDR3 is CAISETDHSGNTIYF. The part of the CDR3 DNA that was read is TGTGCCATCAGTGAAACAGACCACTCTGGAAACACC.

For this clone: The CDR3 goes on 3 residues after the read ends, and that part is filled in from the germline J gene. The J gene is TRBJ2-4, the V gene TRBV18, with unresolved D. Germline V gene data show CDR1 as KGHSH and CDR2 as LQKENI. The CDR3 consists of 14 residues. CDR3 protein: CASSPENQVYGQYF. The part of the CDR3 DNA that was read is TGTGCCAGCTCACCAGAGAACCAGGTCTATGGT.

A note on this clone: Read sequence stops 3 residues before the CDR3 end, and the germline J gene provides the missing end. The rearrangement links TRBV6-2 or TRBV6-3 to TRBJ2-3, with D maybe TRBD2 (6 bases). The germline V gene has CDR1 MNHEY and CDR2 SVGEGT. This CDR3 is 14 amino acids long. CDR3 sequence reads: CASSYGGPNQPQYF. The CDR3 bases that were read are TGTGCCAGCAGTTACGGAGGGCCCAATCAGCCG.

Remarks on this clone: The read falls 3 residues short of the CDR3 end, and the missing part is taken from the germline J gene. V is TRBV7-2 and J is TRBJ1-1, with 9 bases lining up with TRBD1. CDR3 length equals 15 residues. V was pared by 0 bases and J by 3 bases, with 2 bases of the junction left unmatched. CDR1 and CDR2 (germline): SGHTA, FQGNSA. The CDR3 sequence: CASSLATGGDTEAFF. CDR3 DNA (partial): TGTGCCAGCAGCTTAGCGACAGGGGGAGACACTGAA.

A word on this clone: Read coverage stops 3 residues before the CDR3 terminus; the germline J gene supplies the remainder. The chain has TRBV29-1 and TRBJ1-2, with a tentative D call TRBD1 (5 bases). CDR1 SQVTM and CDR2 ANQGSEA come from the germline V gene. CDR3 length: 11 amino acids. The CDR3 DNA, read in part, is TGCAGCGTTTTGGGGGGGTTCGGC. Translation: CSVLGGFG. Given in full, the CDR3 is CSVLGGFGYTF.

A word on this clone: An end of the junction differs from the germline gene, which may be a read error. The read ends 3 residues shy of where the CDR3 ends; the end is completed using the germline J gene. This chain links TRBV4-2 with TRBJ2-3; 8 bases map to TRBD1. Germline values: CDR1 LGHNA, CDR2 YNFKEQ. The CDR3 is 16 amino acids. CDR3 DNA (partial): TGCGCCAGCAGCCAATTCGGACAGGGCTCCACAGATACG. Its translation: CASSQFGQGSTDT. The CDR3 as a whole reads CASSQFGQGSTDTQYF.

Regarding this clone: The read ends 3 residues early relative to the CDR3; the germline J gene fills the gap. This chain connects TRBV20-1 to TRBJ1-1; 7 bases agree with TRBD1. The CDR3 consists of 12 residues. The V and J ends lost 3 bases and 4 bases, in that order; junction bases with no gene match: 2. Germline V gene sequence: CDR1 DFQATT, CDR2 SNEGSKA (reference sequence). This chain's CDR3 is CSARTGSTEAFF. The sequenced CDR3 bases are TGCAGTGCTAGGACAGGGAGCACTGAA.

Regarding this clone: The read finishes 3 residues shy of the CDR3 end, and the germline J gene is used to complete it. This chain joins TRBV11-2 and TRBJ2-1; D may be TRBD1 (6 bases). The CDR3 is 15 residues long. Germline loops: CDR1 SGHAT, CDR2 FQNNGV. V dropped 7 bases and J dropped 9 bases, with 22 bases sitting between them. Incomplete CDR3 DNA: TGTGCCAGCAACCTTGGGACAACGGAGCTGGGTGAG. Its translation: CASNLGTTELGE. The complete CDR3 protein is CASNLGTTELGEQFF. The complete variable domain, with remaining parts taken from reference TRBV11-2 and TRBJ2-1, reads EAGVAQSPRYKIIEKRQSVAFWCNPISGHATLYWYQQILGQGPKLLIQFQNNGVVDDSQLPKDRFSAERLKGVDSTLKIQPAKLEDSAVYLCASNLGTTELGEQFFGPGTRLTVL.

As concerns this clone: Read coverage stops 3 residues before the CDR3 terminus; the germline J gene supplies the remainder. The chain carries TRBV6-2 or TRBV6-3 and TRBJ2-3; D gene ambiguous. CDR3 length: 14 residues. Trimming cost V 4 bases and J 2 bases, with 10 bases left between them. Germline V gene data show CDR1 as MNHEY and CDR2 as SVGEGT. The CDR3 protein is CASSSDQHTDTQYF. CDR3 bases read: TGTGCCAGCAGTTCCGATCAACACACAGATACG.

As regards this clone: The CDR3 end lies 3 residues beyond the end of the read and is filled in from the germline J gene. The chain is built from TRBV20-1 and TRBJ2-2; D gene uncertain. CDR3 size: 15 residues. CDR1 and CDR2 from the germline V gene are DFQATT and SNEGSKA (reference sequence). The CDR3 loop is CSAQPSYATNEKLFF. Partial CDR3 DNA: TGCAGTGCTCAACCTAGTTATGCAACTAATGAAAAG.

For this clone: The read stops 3 residues short of the end of the CDR3; the missing end is completed from the germline J gene. This chain joins TRBV29-1 and TRBJ1-2; 7 positions match TRBD1. Germline CDR1 SQVTM, CDR2 ANQGSEA. The CDR3 contains 12 residues. This chain's CDR3 is CSVDLGGDGYTF. The CDR3 bases that were read are TGCAGCGTTGACTTAGGGGGCGACGGC. The full variable domain, completed using reference TRBV29-1 and TRBJ1-2, is SAVISQKPSRDICQRGTSLTIQCQVDSQVTMMFWYRQQPGQSLTLIATANQGSEATYESGFVIDKFPISRPNLTFSTLTVSNMSPEDSSIYLCSVDLGGDGYTFGSGTRLTVV.

CDR3 DNA, as far as it was read: TGTGCCAGCAGCTTAGGGGCGGGGGTGGCGGATACG. Its protein is CASSLGAGVADT. In full, the CDR3 is CASSLGAGVADTQYF. The chain joins TRBV11-2 to TRBJ2-3; 7 bases agree with TRBD2. The sequence runs out 3 residues before the end of the CDR3; the remainder is reconstructed from the germline J gene. Germline V gene sequence: CDR1 SGHAT, CDR2 FQNNGV. This CDR3 region has 15 residues. The junction had 7 bases not matched to a gene; V was cut back by 1 base and J by 6 bases.

Turning to this clone: The read falls 3 residues short of the CDR3 end, and the missing part is taken from the germline J gene. The V gene is TRBV2, the J gene TRBJ2-4, with TRBD2 matching 13 bases. Losses at the gene ends were 7 bases for V and 0 bases for J; bases not matched to a gene: 9. The CDR3 covers 18 residues. The germline CDR1 and CDR2 sequences are SNHLY and FYNNEI. Partial CDR3 DNA: TGTGCCAGCAACCTACTAGCGGGGGGGCCTTTAGCCAAAAACATT. Translation: CASNLLAGGPLAKNI. The entire CDR3 sequence reads CASNLLAGGPLAKNIQYF.

For this clone: Read data end 3 residues before the CDR3 end; the end is taken from the germline J gene. The chain employs TRBV6-2 or TRBV6-3 and TRBJ2-2; the D gene is possibly TRBD1 (6 bases). Germline V gives CDR1 MNHEY, CDR2 SVGEGT. The CDR3 loop spans 14 amino acids. V shed 4 bases and J shed 4 bases, with 10 bases lying between them. The sequenced CDR3 bases are TGTGCCAGCAGTTTGGGACAAGGCACCGGGGAG. It codes for CASSLGQGTGE. In full, the CDR3 is CASSLGQGTGELFF.

A remark on this clone: The read terminates 3 residues before the CDR3 end, so the remaining end is supplied by the germline J gene. V usage is TRBV6-4 and J usage is TRBJ2-1; tentative D call: TRBD1 (6 bases). This CDR3 has 13 amino acids. V was trimmed by 6 bases and J by 6 bases, leaving 12 bases between them. Looked up from germline, CDR1 is MRHNA and CDR2 is SNTAGT. Partial CDR3 DNA: TGTGCCAGCAGCGCCACAGGGATCAATGAG. It codes for CASSATGINE. The whole CDR3 protein is CASSATGINEQFF.

Of note for this clone: The read comes to an end 3 residues before the CDR3 does, leaving the germline J gene to fill in the end. This chain links TRBV10-2 with TRBJ1-5, with TRBD1 matching over 7 bases. The CDR3 has 15 residues. V lost 6 bases and J lost 0; bases outside the gene matches: 5. Germline lookup yields CDR1 WSHSY and CDR2 SAAADI. CDR3 DNA (partial): TGCGCCAGCAGACCGACAGGGATTAGCAATCAGCCC. Translated, it gives CASRPTGISNQP. The whole CDR3 protein is CASRPTGISNQPQHF.

A word on this clone: The read ends 3 residues before the CDR3 terminus; that terminus is restored from the germline J gene. J is TRBJ1-2 and V is TRBV4-2; D call uncertain. The V gene's germline CDR1 is LGHNA and CDR2 YNFKEQ. This CDR3 region has 13 residues. Partial CDR3 DNA: TGTGCCAGCAGCCAAGGGCCGAACCAGGGC. Amino acids: CASSQGPNQG. The full CDR3 reads CASSQGPNQGYTF.

About this clone itself: The missing CDR3 end, 3 residues past where the read stops, is filled in from the germline J gene. The V and J genes are TRBV5-1 and TRBJ2-2; 10 nucleotides align to TRBD2. The CDR3 totals 16 residues. J gave up 7 bases and V 2 bases, and 8 bases lay outside the gene matches. Germline CDR1 reads SGHRS; CDR2 reads YFSETQ. CDR3 DNA, as far as it was read: TGCGCCAGCAGCTTTACCAGCGGGGGGGCCGGCGGGGAG. Translating gives CASSFTSGGAGGE. The CDR3 reads in full as CASSFTSGGAGGELFF.

Notes on this clone: The read falls 3 residues short of the CDR3 end, and the missing part is taken from the germline J gene. The chain carries TRBV19 and TRBJ2-7; TRBD2 is a possible D gene (5 bases). Germline CDR1 and CDR2: LNHDA and SQIVND (reference sequence). Deletions cut 5 bases from V and 6 bases from J, with 14 bases between. The CDR3 consists of 13 residues. The covered CDR3 bases are TGTGCCAGTAGTGTAGGAGGTCCGGGCGAG. Amino acid sequence: CASSVGGPGE. The CDR3 reads in full as CASSVGGPGEQYF.

Notes on this clone: The read halts 3 residues ahead of the CDR3 end, with the missing end drawn from the germline J gene. This chain uses TRBV20-1 with TRBJ2-1, with D perhaps matching TRBD2 (6 bases). Trimming took 6 bases from V and 2 from J, leaving 11 bases between them. The CDR3 covers 13 residues. CDR1 and CDR2 (germline): DFQATT, SNEGSKA (reference sequence). The sequenced part of the CDR3 DNA is TGCAGTGCAGTGGGGGGAACCTACAATGAG. It yields the protein CSAVGGTYNE. The complete CDR3 reads CSAVGGTYNEQFF.

To note about this clone: The read terminates 3 residues ahead of where the CDR3 ends, so the germline J gene completes it. This chain connects TRBV5-1 to TRBJ1-6; maybe TRBD1 (5 bases). The CDR3 has 15 residues. CDR1 is SGHRS and CDR2 is YFSETQ in the germline V gene. Trimming took off 0 bases at V and 6 bases at J, with 10 bases between the two ends. The CDR3 protein is CASSLVGRVNSPLHF. CDR3 DNA, as far as it was read: TGCGCCAGCAGCTTGGTTGGCAGGGTTAATTCACCC. The full variable domain, rest sourced from reference TRBV5-1 and TRBJ1-6, is KAGVTQTPRYLIKTRGQQVTLSCSPISGHRSVSWYQQTPGQGLQFLFEYFSETQRNKGNFPGRFSGRQFSNSRSEMNVSTLELGDSALYLCASSLVGRVNSPLHFGNGTRLTVT.